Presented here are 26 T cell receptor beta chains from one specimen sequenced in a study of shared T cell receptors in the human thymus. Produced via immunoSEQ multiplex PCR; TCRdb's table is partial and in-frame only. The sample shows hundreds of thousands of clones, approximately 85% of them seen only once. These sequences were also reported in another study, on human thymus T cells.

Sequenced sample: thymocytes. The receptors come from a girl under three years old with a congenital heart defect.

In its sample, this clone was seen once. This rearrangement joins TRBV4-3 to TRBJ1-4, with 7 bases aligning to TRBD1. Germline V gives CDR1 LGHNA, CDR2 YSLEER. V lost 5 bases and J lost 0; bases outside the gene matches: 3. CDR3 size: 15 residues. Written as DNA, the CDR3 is TGCGCCAGCAGCGCGGGACAGTCAACTAATGAAAAACTGTTTTTT. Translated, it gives CASSAGQSTNEKLFF.

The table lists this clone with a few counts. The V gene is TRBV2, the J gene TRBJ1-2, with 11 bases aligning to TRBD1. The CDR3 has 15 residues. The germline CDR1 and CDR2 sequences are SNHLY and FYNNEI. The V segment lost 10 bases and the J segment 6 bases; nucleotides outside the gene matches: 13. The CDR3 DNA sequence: TGTGCCACCCACGGGGGACAGGGGGTCAGAAATGGCTACACCTTC. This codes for CATHGGQGVRNGYTF.

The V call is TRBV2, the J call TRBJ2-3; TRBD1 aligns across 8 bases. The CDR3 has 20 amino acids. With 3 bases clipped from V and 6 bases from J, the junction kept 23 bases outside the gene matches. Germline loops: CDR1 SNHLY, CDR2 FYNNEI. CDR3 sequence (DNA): TGTGCCAGCAGTGATAGTACCCCGGACAGGGAAGAAAGCGGGTTCGATACGCAGTATTTT. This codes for CASSDSTPDREESGFDTQYF.

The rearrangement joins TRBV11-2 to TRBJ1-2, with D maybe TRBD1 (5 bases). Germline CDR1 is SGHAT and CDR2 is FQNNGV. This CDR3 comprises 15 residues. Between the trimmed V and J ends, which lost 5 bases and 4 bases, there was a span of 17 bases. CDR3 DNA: TGTGCCAGCAGCCCTGTCACAGGCAACTTCTATGGCTACACCTTC. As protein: CASSPVTGNFYGYTF.

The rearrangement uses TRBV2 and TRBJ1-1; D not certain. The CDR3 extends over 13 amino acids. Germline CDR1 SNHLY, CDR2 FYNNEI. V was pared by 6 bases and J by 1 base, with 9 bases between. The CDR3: CASSRLRNTEAFF. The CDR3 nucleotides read TGTGCCAGCAGCCGACTAAGGAACACTGAAGCTTTCTTT. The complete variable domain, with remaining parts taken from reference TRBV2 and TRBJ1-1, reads EPEVTQTPSHQVTQMGQEVILRCVPISNHLYFYWYRQILGQKVEFLVSFYNNEISEKSEIFDDQFSVERPDGSNFTLKIRSTKLEDSAMYFCASSRLRNTEAFFGQGTRLTVV.

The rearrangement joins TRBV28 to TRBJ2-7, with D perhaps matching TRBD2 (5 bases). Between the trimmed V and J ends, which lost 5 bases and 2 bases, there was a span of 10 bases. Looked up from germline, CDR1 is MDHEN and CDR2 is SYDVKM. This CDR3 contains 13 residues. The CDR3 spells CASSLDGAYEQYF. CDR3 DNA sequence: TGTGCCAGCAGTCTAGACGGGGCCTACGAGCAGTACTTC.

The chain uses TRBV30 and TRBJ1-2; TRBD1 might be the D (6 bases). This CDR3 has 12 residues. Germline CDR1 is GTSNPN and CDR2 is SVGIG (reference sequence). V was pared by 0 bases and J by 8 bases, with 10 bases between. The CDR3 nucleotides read TGTGCCTGGAGTGTACAGGGTAGCGGCTACACCTTC. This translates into CAWSVQGSGYTF.

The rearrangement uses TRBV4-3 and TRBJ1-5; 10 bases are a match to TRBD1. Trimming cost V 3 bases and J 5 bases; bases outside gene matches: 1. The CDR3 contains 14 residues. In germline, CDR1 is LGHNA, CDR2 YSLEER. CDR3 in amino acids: CASSQGQGYQPQHF. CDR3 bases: TGCGCCAGCAGCCAGGGACAGGGGTATCAGCCCCAGCATTTT.

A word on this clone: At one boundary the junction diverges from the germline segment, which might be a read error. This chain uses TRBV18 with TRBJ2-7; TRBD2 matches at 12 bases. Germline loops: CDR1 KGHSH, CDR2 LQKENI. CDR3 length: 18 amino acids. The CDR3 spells CAGSPGTSGGLLSYEQYF. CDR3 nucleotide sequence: TGTGCCGGCTCACCAGGAACTAGCGGGGGGCTCCTCTCCTACGAGCAGTACTTC. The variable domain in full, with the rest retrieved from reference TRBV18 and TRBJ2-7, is NAGVMQNPRHLVRRRGQEARLRCSPMKGHSHVYWYRQLPEEGLKFMVYLQKENIIDESGMPKERFSAEFPKEGPSILRIQQVVRGDSAAYFCAGSPGTSGGLLSYEQYFGPGTRLTVT.

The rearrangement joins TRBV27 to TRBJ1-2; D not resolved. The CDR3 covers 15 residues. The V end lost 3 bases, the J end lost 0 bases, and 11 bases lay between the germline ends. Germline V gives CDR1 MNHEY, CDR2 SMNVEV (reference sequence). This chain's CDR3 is CASSFRHPSNYGYTF. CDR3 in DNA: TGTGCCAGCAGTTTCCGACACCCCTCTAACTATGGCTACACCTTC.

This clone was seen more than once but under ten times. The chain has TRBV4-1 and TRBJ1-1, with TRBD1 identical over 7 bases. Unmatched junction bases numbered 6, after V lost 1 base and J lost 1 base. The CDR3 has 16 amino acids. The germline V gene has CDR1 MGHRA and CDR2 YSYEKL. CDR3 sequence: CASSQGDRAWNTEAFF. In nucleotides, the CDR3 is TGCGCCAGCAGCCAAGGAGACAGGGCGTGGAACACTGAAGCTTTCTTT.

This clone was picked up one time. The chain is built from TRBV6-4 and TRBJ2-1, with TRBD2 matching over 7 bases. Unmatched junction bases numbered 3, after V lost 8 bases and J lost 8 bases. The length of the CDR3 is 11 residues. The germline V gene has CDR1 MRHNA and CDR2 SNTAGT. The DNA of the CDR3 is TGTGCCAGCGGGGGGGTGGATGAGCAGTTCTTC. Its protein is CASGGVDEQFF.

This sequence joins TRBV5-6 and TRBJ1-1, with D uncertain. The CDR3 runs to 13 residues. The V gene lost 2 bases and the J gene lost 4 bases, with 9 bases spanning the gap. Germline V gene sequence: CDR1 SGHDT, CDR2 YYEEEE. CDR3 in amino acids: CASSLAGSTEAFF. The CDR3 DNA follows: TGTGCCAGCAGCTTAGCGGGGAGCACTGAAGCTTTCTTT.

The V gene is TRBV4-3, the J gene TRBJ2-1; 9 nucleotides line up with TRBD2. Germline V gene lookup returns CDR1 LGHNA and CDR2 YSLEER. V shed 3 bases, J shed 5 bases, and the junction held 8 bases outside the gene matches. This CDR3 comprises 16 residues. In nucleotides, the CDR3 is TGCGCCAGCAGCCAGAAAGCAGGCGGGGGGGACAATGAGCAGTTCTTC. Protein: CASSQKAGGGDNEQFF.

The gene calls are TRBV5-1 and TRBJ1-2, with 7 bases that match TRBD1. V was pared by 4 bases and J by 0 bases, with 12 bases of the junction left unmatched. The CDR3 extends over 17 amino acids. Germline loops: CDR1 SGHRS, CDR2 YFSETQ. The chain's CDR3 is CASSEGTEPSSNYGYTF. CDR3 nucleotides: TGCGCCAGCAGCGAAGGGACAGAGCCCTCTTCTAACTATGGCTACACCTTC.

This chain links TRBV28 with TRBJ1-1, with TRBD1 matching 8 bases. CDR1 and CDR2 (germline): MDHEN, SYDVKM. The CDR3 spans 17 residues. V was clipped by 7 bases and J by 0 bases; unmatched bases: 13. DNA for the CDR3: TGTGCCAGCAAATTACCTCAGGGGGCGCGGTTGAACACTGAAGCTTTCTTT. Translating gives CASKLPQGARLNTEAFF.

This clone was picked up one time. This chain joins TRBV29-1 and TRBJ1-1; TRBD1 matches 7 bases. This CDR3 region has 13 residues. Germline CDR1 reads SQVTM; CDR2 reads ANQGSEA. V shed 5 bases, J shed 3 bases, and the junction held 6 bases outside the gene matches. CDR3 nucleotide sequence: TGCAGCGTTCCCGGGACAGAACACACTGAAGCTTTCTTT. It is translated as CSVPGTEHTEAFF. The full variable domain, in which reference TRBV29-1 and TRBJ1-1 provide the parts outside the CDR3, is SAVISQKPSRDICQRGTSLTIQCQVDSQVTMMFWYRQQPGQSLTLIATANQGSEATYESGFVIDKFPISRPNLTFSTLTVSNMSPEDSSIYLCSVPGTEHTEAFFGQGTRLTVV.

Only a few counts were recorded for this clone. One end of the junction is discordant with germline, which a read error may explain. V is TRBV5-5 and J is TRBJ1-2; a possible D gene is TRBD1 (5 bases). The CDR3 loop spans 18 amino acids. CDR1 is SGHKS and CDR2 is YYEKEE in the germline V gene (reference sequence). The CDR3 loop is CASSLASLDQGSRYDYTF. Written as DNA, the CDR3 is TGTGCCAGCAGCTTGGCCTCACTTGATCAGGGATCCCGCTATGACTACACCTTC.

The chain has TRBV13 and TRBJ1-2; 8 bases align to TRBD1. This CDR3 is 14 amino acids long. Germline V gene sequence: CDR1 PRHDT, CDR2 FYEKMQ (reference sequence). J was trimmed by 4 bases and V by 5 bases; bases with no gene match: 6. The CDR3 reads CASSVQGASYGYTF. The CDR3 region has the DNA TGTGCCAGCAGCGTCCAGGGGGCGAGCTATGGCTACACCTTC. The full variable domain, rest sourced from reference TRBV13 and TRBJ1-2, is AAGVIQSPRHLIKEKRETATLKCYPIPRHDTVYWYQQGPGQDPQFLISFYEKMQSDKGSIPDRFSAQQFSDYHSELNMSSLELGDSALYFCASSVQGASYGYTFGSGTRLTVV.

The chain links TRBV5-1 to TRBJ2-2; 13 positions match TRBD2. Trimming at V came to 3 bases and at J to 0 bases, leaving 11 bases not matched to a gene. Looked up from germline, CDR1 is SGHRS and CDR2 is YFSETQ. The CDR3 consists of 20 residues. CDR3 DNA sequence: TGCGCCAGCAGCTCCCCCGGCCGACTAGCGGGGGGATCGAACACCGGGGAGCTGTTTTTT. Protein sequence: CASSSPGRLAGGSNTGELFF.

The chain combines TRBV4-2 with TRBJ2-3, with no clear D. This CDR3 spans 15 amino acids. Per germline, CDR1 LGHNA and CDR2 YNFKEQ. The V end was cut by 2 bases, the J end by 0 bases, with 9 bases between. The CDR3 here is CASSQQEASTDTQYF. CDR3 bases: TGTGCCAGCAGCCAACAGGAAGCTAGCACAGATACGCAGTATTTT.

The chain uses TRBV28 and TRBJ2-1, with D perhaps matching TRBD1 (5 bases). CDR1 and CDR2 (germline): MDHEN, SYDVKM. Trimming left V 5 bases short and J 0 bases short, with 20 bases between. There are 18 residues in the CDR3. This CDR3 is CASSPSPFNRSSYNEQFF. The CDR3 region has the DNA TGTGCCAGCAGTCCCTCCCCCTTTAACAGGAGCTCCTACAATGAGCAGTTCTTC.

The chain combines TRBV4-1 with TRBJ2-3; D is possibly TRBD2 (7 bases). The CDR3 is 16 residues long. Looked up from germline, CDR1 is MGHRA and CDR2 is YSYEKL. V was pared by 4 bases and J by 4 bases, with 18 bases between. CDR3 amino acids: CASSPKGGRRSDTQYF. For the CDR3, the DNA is TGCGCCAGCAGCCCGAAGGGGGGGCGGAGGTCAGATACGCAGTATTTT.

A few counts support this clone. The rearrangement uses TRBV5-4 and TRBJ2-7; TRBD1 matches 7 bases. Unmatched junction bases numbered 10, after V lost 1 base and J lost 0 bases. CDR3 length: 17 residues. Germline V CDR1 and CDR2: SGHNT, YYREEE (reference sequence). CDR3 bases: TGTGCCAGCAGCTTGACGAACCGGGACAGCGGCTCCTACGAGCAGTACTTC. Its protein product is CASSLTNRDSGSYEQYF.

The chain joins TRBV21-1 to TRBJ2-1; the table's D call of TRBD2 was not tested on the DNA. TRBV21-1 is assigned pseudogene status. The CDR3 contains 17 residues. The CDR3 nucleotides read TGTGCCAGCAGCTCCCCCACTAGCGGGGACTCCTACAATGAGCAGTTCTTC. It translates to CASSSPTSGDSYNEQFF.

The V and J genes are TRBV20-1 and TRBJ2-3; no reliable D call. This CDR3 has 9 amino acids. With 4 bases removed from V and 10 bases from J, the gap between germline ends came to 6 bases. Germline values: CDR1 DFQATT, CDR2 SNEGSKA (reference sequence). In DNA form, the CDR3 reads TGCAGTGCTAACTCCGCGCAGTATTTT. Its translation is CSANSAQYF.